This TCR beta chain was captured in a study of PD-L1 blockade in urothelial cancer. Trimming stripped 7 bases from V and 5 bases from J, with 14 bases between. Germline V CDR1 and CDR2: LNHDA, SQIVND (reference sequence). CDR3 length: 14 residues. Time point described: peripheral blood 6 weeks after treatment start. This table comes from immunoSEQ multiplex PCR, and its TCRdb copy is limited to in-frame clones, with some not included. The top ten hold approximately 1.7% of the sample, which has some 120,000 clones, 80% to 90% seen once. This sequence originates from a man aged 55 to 70 with urothelial cancer. This sample comprised PBMCs, obtained around atezolizumab (anti-PD-L1) treatment. The V call is TRBV19, the J call TRBJ2-2; perhaps TRBD2 as D (6 bases). The CDR3 DNA sequence: TGTGCCAGTATCGATTTGGGGAGGACCGGGGAGCTGTTTTTT. Its translation: CASIDLGRTGELFF.